The entry below describes one T cell receptor beta chain. What it binds is unknown. This record comes from a study of T cell responses to AZD1222 COVID-19 vaccine. Overall study findings and caveats: Clonal diversity was possibly underestimated; the donors were predominantly white British and more often female.

Generated by immunoSEQ multiplex PCR, the TCRdb table keeps only in-frame clones and is missing some. The table lists about 220,000 clones, 93% of them singletons. V lost 6 bases to trimming and J lost 0 bases, with 5 bases between them. The CDR3 runs 11 residues. Germline V gives CDR1 DFQATT, CDR2 SNEGSKA (reference sequence). Here the sequenced sample was peripheral blood, taken on day 0 of MenACWY control vaccination. The chain is built from TRBV20-1 and TRBJ1-2; no clear D gene. The sequence was collected from an adult in good health. The CDR3 bases are TGCAGTGCAAGGACTAACTATGGCTACACCTTC. Encoded protein: CSARTNYGYTF.